Listed below are T cell receptor beta chains from one sample, sequenced in a study of T cells in Graves' hyperthyroidism and ophthalmopathy. TCRdb re-called the multiplex PCR reads with MiXCR, one entry per CDR3 protein. This sample has hundreds of thousands of distinct CDR3 sequences; about two fifths occur once, and the top ten carry about 9%. The sample taken for sequencing was blood. These receptors all come from a man between 18 and 35 years old with Graves' hyperthyroidism. Both conserved end residues are part of each CDR3. D genes are given only for firm matches. A row's size may be missing; if present it is once, few, many or a size class.

NA NA 14 TRBJ1-1 TRBV10-3 TGTGCCACCAGTGCCGCGGACAGGAACACTGAAGCTTTCTTT CATSAADRNTEAFF
NA many 16 TRBJ1-6 TRBV2 TGTGCCAGCAGTGCATCCAACGTGGTGGAAAGGTCACCCCTCCACTTT CASSASNVVERSPLHF
NA NA 15 TRBJ1-6 TRBV19 TGTGCCAGTAGCAGCCTCGGGGCGGTCAATTCACCCCTCCACTTT CASSSLGAVNSPLHF
NA NA 16 TRBJ1-2 TRBV6-1 TGTGCCAGCAGTGAGTTCGTTGGAGGGGCTAACTATGGCTACACCTTC CASSEFVGGANYGYTF
NA many 18 TRBJ2-6 TRBV7-6 TGTGCCAGCAGCCCTGTCCACAGGAGTATCTCTGGGGCCAACGTCCTGACTTTC CASSPVHRSISGANVLTF
NA NA 13 TRBJ1-2 TRBV25-1 TGTGCCAGCGTTGAGGACAGATACTATGGCTACACCTTC CASVEDRYYGYTF
NA few 14 TRBJ1-2 TRBV27 TGTGCCAGCAGTTTCCGGCAGGGGAAGCTTGGCTACACCTTC CASSFRQGKLGYTF
TRBD1 NA 11 TRBJ1-2 TRBV2 TGTGCCAGCAGACCGGACAGGGGGCACACCTTC CASRPDRGHTF
NA NA 15 TRBJ2-5 TRBV11-3 TGTGCCAGCAGCTTAGAGCGGGGGCCGGGAGAGACCCAGTACTTC CASSLERGPGETQYF
TRBD1 NA 17 TRBJ2-6 TRBV25-1 TGTGCCAGCAGAGATGGGACAGGCTACTCTGGGGCCAACGTCCTGACTTTC CASRDGTGYSGANVLTF
NA many 14 TRBJ1-6 TRBV9 TGTGCCAGCAGTCCGGTAGAGGGTTGGTCACCCCTCCACTTT CASSPVEGWSPLHF
NA few 16 TRBJ1-5 TRBV13 TGTGCCAGCAGCTTAGGCCCCGGGGGAAGCAATCAGCCCCAGCATTTT CASSLGPGGSNQPQHF
NA NA 14 TRBJ2-5 TRBV9 TGTGCCAGCAGCCTTACAGGGCTCGCAGAGACCCAGTGCTTC CASSLTGLAETQCF
TRBD1 NA 16 TRBJ2-2 TRBV24-1 TGTGCCACCAGTGTTACAGGGGGTGAAAACACCGGGGAGCTGTTTTTT CATSVTGGENTGELFF
NA few 15 TRBJ1-2 TRBV4-2 TGTGCCAGCAGCCAAGAAGGTTCCCCTAACTATGGCTACACCTTC CASSQEGSPNYGYTF
NA NA 13 TRBJ1-1 TRBV6-5 TGTGCCACCTTAGGGGCCCTAAACACTGAAGCTTTCTTT CATLGALNTEAFF
NA NA 12 TRBJ2-7 TRBV7-9 TGTGCCAGCAGACAGACAGGTTACGAGCAGTACTTC CASRQTGYEQYF
NA few 14 TRBJ1-1 TRBV7-2 TGTGCCAGCAGCCTGGGGAGGGCGGCCACTGAAGCTTTCTTT CASSLGRAATEAFF
TRBD1 NA 12 TRBJ2-6 TRBV29-1 TGCAGCGTTACCAAACAGGGGGGAACTGAAGCTTTC CSVTKQGGTEAF
NA NA 14 TRBJ1-6 TRBV6-5 TGTGCCAGCAGTCCCGAGTACCCGATAGAGCCCCTCCACTTT CASSPEYPIEPLHF
TRBD2 NA 15 TRBJ2-5 TRBV20-1 TGCAGTGCTGCCGTAGCGGGAGGGCCGGAGGAGACCCAGTACTTC CSAAVAGGPEETQYF
NA NA 18 TRBJ1-5 TRBV10-3 TGTGCCATCAGTGATGGGCCTAGCGGGAGTAATAGCAATCAGCCCCAGCATTTT CAISDGPSGSNSNQPQHF
TRBD1 NA 15 TRBJ1-1 TRBV5-1 TGCGCCAGCAGTATACGGGACAGGAGGGACACTGAAGCTTTCTTT CASSIRDRRDTEAFF